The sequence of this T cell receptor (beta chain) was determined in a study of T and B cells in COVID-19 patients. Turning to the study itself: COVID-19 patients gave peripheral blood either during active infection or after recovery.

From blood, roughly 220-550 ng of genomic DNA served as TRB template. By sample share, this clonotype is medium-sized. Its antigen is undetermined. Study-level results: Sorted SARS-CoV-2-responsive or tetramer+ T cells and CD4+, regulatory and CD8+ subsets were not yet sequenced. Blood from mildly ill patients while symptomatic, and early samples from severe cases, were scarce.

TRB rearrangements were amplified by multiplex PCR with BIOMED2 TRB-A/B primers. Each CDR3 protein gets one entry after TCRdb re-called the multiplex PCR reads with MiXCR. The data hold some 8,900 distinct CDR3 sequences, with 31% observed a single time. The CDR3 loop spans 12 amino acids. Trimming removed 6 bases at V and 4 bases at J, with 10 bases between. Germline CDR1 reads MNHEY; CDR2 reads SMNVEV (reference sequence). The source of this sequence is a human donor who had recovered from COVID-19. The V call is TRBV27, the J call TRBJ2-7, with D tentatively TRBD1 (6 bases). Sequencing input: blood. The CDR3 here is CASSTRGYEQYF. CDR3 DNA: TGTGCCAGCAGCACCAGGGGATACGAGCAGTACTTC.